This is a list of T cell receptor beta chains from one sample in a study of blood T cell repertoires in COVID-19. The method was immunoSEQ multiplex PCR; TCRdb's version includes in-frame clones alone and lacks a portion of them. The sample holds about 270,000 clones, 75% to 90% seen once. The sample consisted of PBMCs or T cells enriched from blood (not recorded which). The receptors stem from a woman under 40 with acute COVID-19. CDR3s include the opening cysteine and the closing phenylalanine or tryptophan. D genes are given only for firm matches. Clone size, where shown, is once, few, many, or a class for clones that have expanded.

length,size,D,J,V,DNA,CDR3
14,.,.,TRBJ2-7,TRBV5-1,TGCGCCAGCAGCTTGCATGGGGCTAATGTCGAGCAGTACTTC,CASSLHGANVEQYF
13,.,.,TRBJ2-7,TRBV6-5,TGTGCCAGCAGTCCCCACAGGGACCTCAAGCAGTACTTC,CASSPHRDLKQYF
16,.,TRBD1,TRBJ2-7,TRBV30,TGTGCCTGGACCCCTTCGTACGGGACAGGGCACTACGAGCAGTACTTC,CAWTPSYGTGHYEQYF
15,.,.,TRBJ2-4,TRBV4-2,TGTGCCAGCAGCCAAGGGTTTGGGAGGAACGGCATTCAGTACTTC,CASSQGFGRNGIQYF
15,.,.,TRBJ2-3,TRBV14,TGTGCCAGCAGCCAACCCAGCGGGTTTAAGGATACGCAGTATTTT,CASSQPSGFKDTQYF
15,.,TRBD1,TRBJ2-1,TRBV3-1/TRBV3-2,TGTGCCAGCAGCCCCGGGACAGGGATCTACAATGAGCAGTTCTTC,CASSPGTGIYNEQFF
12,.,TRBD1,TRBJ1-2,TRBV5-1,TGCGCCAGCAGCCAAGACAGGGGTGGCTACACCTTC,CASSQDRGGYTF
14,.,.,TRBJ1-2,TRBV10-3,TGTGCCATCAGTGAGCCGGGACACGGGCATGGCTACACCTTC,CAISEPGHGHGYTF
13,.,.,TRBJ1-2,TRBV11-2,TGTGCCAGCAGCTTTAACACCGGGAAGGGCTACACCTTC,CASSFNTGKGYTF
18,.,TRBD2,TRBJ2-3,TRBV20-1,TGCAGTGCTAGTAGGCTAGCGGGAGAGGGGTCTGGGCCAGATACGCAGTATTTT,CSASRLAGEGSGPDTQYF
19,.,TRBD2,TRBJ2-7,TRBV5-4,TGTGCCAGCAGCTTGTCCGGTCGGCTAGCGGGAGGGCCGGTATACGAGCAGTACTTC,CASSLSGRLAGGPVYEQYF
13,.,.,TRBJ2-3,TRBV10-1,TGCGCCAGCAGACAGGGTAACACAGATACGCAGTATTTT,CASRQGNTDTQYF
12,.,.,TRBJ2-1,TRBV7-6,TGTGCCAGCAGCACGGTTGGCAATGAGCAGTTCTTC,CASSTVGNEQFF
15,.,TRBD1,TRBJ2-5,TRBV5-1,TGCGCCAGCAGCTTCGGACAGGGCAATCTGGAGACCCAGTACTTC,CASSFGQGNLETQYF
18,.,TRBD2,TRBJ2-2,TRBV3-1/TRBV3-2,TGTGCCAGCAGCCATACTAGCGGGAGGGCCTCGAACACCGGGGAGCTGTTTTTT,CASSHTSGRASNTGELFF
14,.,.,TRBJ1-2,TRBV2,TGTGCCAGCAGTGACGGTGGCACACCAACTAAAGACACCTTC,CASSDGGTPTKDTF
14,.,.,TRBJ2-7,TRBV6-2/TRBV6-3,TGTGCCAGCAGTCTAACCCGCATTGAGTCCGAGCAGTACTTC,CASSLTRIESEQYF
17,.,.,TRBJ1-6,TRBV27,TGTGCCAGCAGTTTATCGAGGGGGAGCTCCTATAATTCACCCCTCCACTTT,CASSLSRGSSYNSPLHF
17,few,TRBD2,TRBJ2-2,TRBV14,TGTGCCAGCAGCCAAGACGGACTAGCGGGACTGTCCGGGGAGCTGTTTTTT,CASSQDGLAGLSGELFF
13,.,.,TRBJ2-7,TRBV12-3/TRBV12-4,TGTGCCAGCAGTTTACCCCTCGCCTACGAGCAGTACTTC,CASSLPLAYEQYF
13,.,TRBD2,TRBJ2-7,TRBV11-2,TGTGCCAGCAGCTGGACTAGCCTCTACGAGCAGTACTTC,CASSWTSLYEQYF
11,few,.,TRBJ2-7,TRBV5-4,TGTGCCAGCAGCGGGCCTGCCGAGCAGTACTTC,CASSGPAEQYF
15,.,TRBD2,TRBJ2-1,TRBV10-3,TGTGCCATCAGTGGTAGCGGGGGATCCTACAATGAGCAGTTCTTC,CAISGSGGSYNEQFF
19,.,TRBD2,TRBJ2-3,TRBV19,TGTGCCAGTAGTATAGGTCTCCGCGGGAGGGCCGGGAGGACAGATACGCAGTATTTT,CASSIGLRGRAGRTDTQYF
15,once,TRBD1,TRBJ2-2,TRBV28,TGTGCCAGCAGACGGACAGGGTTGGGCGCCGGGGAGCTGTTTTTT,CASRRTGLGAGELFF
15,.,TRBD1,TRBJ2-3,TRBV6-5,TGTGCCAGCAGCGCGGGACAGGTCTTCACAGATACGCAGTATTTT,CASSAGQVFTDTQYF
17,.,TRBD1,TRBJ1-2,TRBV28,TGTGCCAGCAGTTCGGCAGGACAGGGGAGATATAGCTATGGCTACACCTTC,CASSSAGQGRYSYGYTF
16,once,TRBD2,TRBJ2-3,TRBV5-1,TGCGCCAGCAGCTTGGGAGCTAGCGGGACTACAGATACGCAGTATTTT,CASSLGASGTTDTQYF
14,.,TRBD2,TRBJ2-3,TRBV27,TGTGCCAGCAGTCTTCTAGCGGGAGGAGATACGCAGTATTTT,CASSLLAGGDTQYF
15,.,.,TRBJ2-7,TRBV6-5,TGTGCCAGCACCAAAGACCCCAGGGGCCTTCGCGAGCAGTACTTC,CASTKDPRGLREQYF
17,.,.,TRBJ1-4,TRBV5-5,TGTGCCAGCAGCTTGGACCGGGGGGTTGCAACTAATGAAAAACTGTTTTTT,CASSLDRGVATNEKLFF
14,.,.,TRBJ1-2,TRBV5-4,TGTGCCAGCAGCTTAATCCAGGGCGGCTATGGCTACACCTTC,CASSLIQGGYGYTF
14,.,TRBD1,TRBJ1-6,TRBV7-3,TGTGCCAGCAGCCAGGGACAGGATAATTCACCCCTCCACTTT,CASSQGQDNSPLHF
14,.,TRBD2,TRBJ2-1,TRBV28,TGTGCCAGCAGTACCGGGACTAGCCCTCATGAGCAGTTCTTC,CASSTGTSPHEQFF
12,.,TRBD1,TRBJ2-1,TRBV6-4,TGTGCCAGTGGGACAGGGAACAATGAGCAGTTCTTC,CASGTGNNEQFF
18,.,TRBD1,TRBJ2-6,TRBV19,TGTGCCAGTAGTATCCGGGACAGTTTTTCCTCTGGGGCCAACGTCCTGACTTTC,CASSIRDSFSSGANVLTF
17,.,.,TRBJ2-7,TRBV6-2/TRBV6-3,TGTGCCAGCAGTCAAGACCCAGACAGACTCCACTTCTACGAGCAGTACTTC,CASSQDPDRLHFYEQYF
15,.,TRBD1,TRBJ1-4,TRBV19,TGTGCCAGTAGCCAACCCTCGACAGGGGATGAAAAACTGTTTTTT,CASSQPSTGDEKLFF
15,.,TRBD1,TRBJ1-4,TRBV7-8,TGTGCCAGCAGCCCGAGGACAGGCGTTAATGAAAAACTGTTTTTT,CASSPRTGVNEKLFF
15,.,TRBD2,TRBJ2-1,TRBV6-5,TGTGCCAGCAGTTACACTAGCGGGAGCTACAATGAGCAGTTCTTC,CASSYTSGSYNEQFF
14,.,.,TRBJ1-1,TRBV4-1,TGCGCCAGCAGACAGGGACAACCGAACACTGAAGCTTTCTTT,CASRQGQPNTEAFF
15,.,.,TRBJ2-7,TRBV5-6,TGTGCCAGCAGCTTGGCCGGACTTCCTACCTACGAGCAGTACTTC,CASSLAGLPTYEQYF